Detailed here is one TCR beta chain. What it recognizes is unknown. These data belong to a study of cytomegalovirus exposure and HLA in healthy donors. Trimming left V 8 bases short and J 2 bases short, with 12 bases between. Germline assignment: CDR1 MNHEY and CDR2 SVGAGI. The CDR3 runs to 13 residues. The PCR made use of 60 Vbeta and 13 Jbeta primers. Assay: immunoSEQ multiplex PCR; the TCRdb copy retains only in-frame clones and omits some. The sample records about 200,000 clones, 70% to 80% being singletons. General study results and limits: A further, later analysis showed that HLA-associated TCR beta chains (compared with equally common others) were more clonally expanded. The analysis excluded some indistinguishable V segments, including TRBV6-2 and TRBV6-3.

The sequence was obtained from a male donor in good health and CMV-seropositive. Specimen: PBMCs. The chain combines TRBV6-5 with TRBJ2-5; D not resolved. CDR3 nucleotide sequence: TGTGCCAGCTGTATAAGAGAACAAGAGACCCAGTACTTC. Translated: CASCIREQETQYF.